The sequence of this T cell receptor (beta chain) was determined in a study of blood T cell repertoires in COVID-19 (TCRdb year 2020). Context from the whole study: Collaborator samples came from the United States, Italy and Spain and covered acute and convalescent phases of COVID-19. Nearly every sample came with metadata listing a de-identified subject ID, COVID-19 status, age in years and sex. Subjects who had been exposed to COVID-19, were actively infected with it, or had recovered from it provided the deeply sampled blood TCRbeta repertoires that made up the dataset. The repertoires were made available in a free public database intended to serve as a resource for research on the immune response to SARS-CoV-2. The samples were drawn from the first 160 participants of the ongoing ImmuneRACE study and from 1,254 subjects provided by 6 global collaborators. The material from the prospective study consisted of cDNA or gDNA derived from T cells, B-cell-depleted T cells, or PBMCs. Where HLA class I and class II types were available, the types were taken from metadata supplied by the sample provider, not from assay-based typing.

In regard to this clone: Its antigen has not been determined. No base quality information exists; no much larger clone differs at one position.

Findings and caveats that apply to the study as a whole: How much clinical and demographic metadata was included differed by source and by participant, and the metadata was provided uncurated.

At the junction V is shortened by 5 bases and J by 10 bases, with 9 bases in between. There are 11 amino acids in the CDR3, from cysteine to phenylalanine inclusive. Only the CDR3 DNA stays, 33 bases, in frame from base 1. The germline V gene provides CDR1 MNHEY and CDR2 SVGEGT. TCRbeta CDR3 regions were amplified from genomic DNA by means of the immunoSEQ Assay, a bias-controlled multiplex PCR. As for the original processing: The number of nucleated cells in each sample was estimated by amplification of reference gene primers within the assay. To quantify the absolute abundance of each unique TCRbeta CDR3 rearrangement, sequence reads were collapsed and filtered. For each sample, productive Simpson clonality was calculated by taking the square root of Simpson's diversity index across productive rearrangements. TCRdb obtained this table from immuneACCESS and retained in-frame rearrangements with V and J assigned. These tables miss some clones; where compared with another copy, unresolved V genes account for less than half of the shortfall, and the remainder is unexplained. For V, J and clone size, that table is used; D and trimming come from the DNA. The sample data list 380,000 or so clones, and roughly 90% of these were observed just once. The leading ten clones occupy around 1.3% of the sample.

The collaborating institutions used their own protocols to collect whole blood in K2EDTA tubes. For TCRbeta analysis, collaborator samples were shipped as frozen whole blood, as isolated PBMCs, or as DNA extracted from either sample type. What was sequenced was peripheral blood. Here the chain combines TRBV6-2 or TRBV6-3 and TRBJ2-1, with the D gene call left open. The clonotype originates from a man aged 35 to 55 with acute or convalescent COVID-19. The bases are TGTGCCAGCAGTACCTCCGGGGAGCAGTTCTTC. It translates as CASSTSGEQFF.